These T cell receptor beta chains were read from a single sample in a study of blood T cell repertoires in COVID-19. This table comes from immunoSEQ multiplex PCR, and its TCRdb copy is limited to in-frame clones, with some not included. The top ten hold 20% to 30% of the sample, which has about 87,000 clones, 86% seen once. Sequencing used peripheral blood. The receptors originated from a human donor in a cohort sampled during active COVID-19. Both conserved end residues are part of each CDR3. A D gene is named only where the DNA matches it firmly. Clone size is not always given. Where it is, it says once, few, many or a class for expanded clones.

j_gene	d_gene	v_gene	abundance	CDR3aa	CDR3nt
TRBJ2-1	-	TRBV9	-	CASSSWQGNEQFF	TGTGCCAGCAGCTCCTGGCAGGGCAATGAGCAGTTCTTC
TRBJ2-7	-	TRBV4-2	-	CASSHQGGAGYEQYF	TGTGCCAGCAGCCACCAGGGAGGCGCGGGTTACGAGCAGTACTTC
TRBJ2-3	TRBD2	TRBV4-3	-	CASSQRGLAVGVDTQYF	TGCGCCAGCAGCCAAAGAGGACTAGCGGTGGGTGTGGATACGCAGTATTTT
TRBJ2-6	TRBD2	TRBV5-6	-	CASSLPGGAGANVLTF	TGTGCCAGCAGCCTCCCGGGGGGAGCTGGGGCCAACGTCCTGACTTTC
TRBJ1-5	-	TRBV6-2/TRBV6-3	few	CASSYSVEANQPQHF	TGTGCCAGCAGTTACTCCGTGGAGGCCAATCAGCCCCAGCATTTT
TRBJ1-3	-	TRBV29-1	-	CSVENRAGNTIYF	TGCAGCGTCGAAAACAGGGCTGGAAACACCATATATTTT
TRBJ1-1	TRBD1	TRBV27	once	CASSSITGGNTEAFF	TGTGCCAGCAGTTCTATTACAGGGGGCAACACTGAAGCTTTCTTT
TRBJ2-1	TRBD2	TRBV5-1	few	CASSLEGAGGLNEQFF	TGCGCCAGCAGCTTGGAAGGCGCGGGGGGGCTCAATGAGCAGTTCTTC
TRBJ2-5	-	TRBV30	-	CAWGENQETQYF	TGTGCCTGGGGGGAGAACCAAGAGACCCAGTACTTC
TRBJ2-3	TRBD2	TRBV6-5	-	CASSPGGRGSDTQYF	TGTGCCAGCAGCCCCGGGGGGAGGGGTTCAGATACGCAGTATTTT
TRBJ1-2	-	TRBV28	once	CASDSSYGYTF	TGTGCCAGCGACAGCTCGTATGGCTACACCTTC